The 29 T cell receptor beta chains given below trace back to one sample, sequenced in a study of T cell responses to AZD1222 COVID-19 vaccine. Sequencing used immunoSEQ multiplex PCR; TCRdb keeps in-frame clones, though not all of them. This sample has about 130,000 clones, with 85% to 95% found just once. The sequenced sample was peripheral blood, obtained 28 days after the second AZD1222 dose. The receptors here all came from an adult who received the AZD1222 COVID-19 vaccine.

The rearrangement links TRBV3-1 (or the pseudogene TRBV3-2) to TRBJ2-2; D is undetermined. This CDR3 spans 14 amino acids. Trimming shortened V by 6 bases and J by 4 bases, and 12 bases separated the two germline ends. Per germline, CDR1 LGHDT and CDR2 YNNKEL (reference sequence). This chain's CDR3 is CASSLVLITGELFF. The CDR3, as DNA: TGTGCCAGCAGTTTGGTCCTGATCACCGGGGAGCTGTTTTTT.

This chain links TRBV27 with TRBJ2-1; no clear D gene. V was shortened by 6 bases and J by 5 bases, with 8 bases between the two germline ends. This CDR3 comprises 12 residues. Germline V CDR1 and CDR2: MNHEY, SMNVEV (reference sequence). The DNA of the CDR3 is TGTGCCAGCAGCCAACACAACAATGAGCAGTTCTTC. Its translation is CASSQHNNEQFF.

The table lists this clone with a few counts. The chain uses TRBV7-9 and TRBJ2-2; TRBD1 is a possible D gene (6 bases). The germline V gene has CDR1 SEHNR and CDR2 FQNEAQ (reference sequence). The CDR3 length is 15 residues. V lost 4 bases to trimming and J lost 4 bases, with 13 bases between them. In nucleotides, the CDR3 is TGTGCCAGCAGCTGCACAGGGAATCCCACCGGGGAGCTGTTTTTT. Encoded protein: CASSCTGNPTGELFF.

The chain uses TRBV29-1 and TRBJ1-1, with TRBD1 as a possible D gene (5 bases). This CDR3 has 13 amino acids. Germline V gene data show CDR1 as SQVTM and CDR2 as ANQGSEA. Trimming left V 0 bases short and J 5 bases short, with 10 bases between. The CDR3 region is CSVEDTRGTEAFF. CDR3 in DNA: TGCAGCGTTGAAGACACACGGGGGACTGAAGCTTTCTTT.

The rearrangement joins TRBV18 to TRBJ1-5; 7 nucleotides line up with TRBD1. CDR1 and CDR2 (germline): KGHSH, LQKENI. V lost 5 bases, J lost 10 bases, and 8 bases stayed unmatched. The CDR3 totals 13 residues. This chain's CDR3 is CASSSDRAEPQHF. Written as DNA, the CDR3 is TGTGCCAGCTCATCCGACAGGGCCGAACCCCAGCATTTT.

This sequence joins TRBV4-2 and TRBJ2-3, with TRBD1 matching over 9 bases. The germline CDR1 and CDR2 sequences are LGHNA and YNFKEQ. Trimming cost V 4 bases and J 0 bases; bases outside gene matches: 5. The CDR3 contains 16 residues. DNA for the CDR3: TGTGCCAGCAGCCCGCGGACAGGGGAAAGCACAGATACGCAGTATTTT. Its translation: CASSPRTGESTDTQYF.

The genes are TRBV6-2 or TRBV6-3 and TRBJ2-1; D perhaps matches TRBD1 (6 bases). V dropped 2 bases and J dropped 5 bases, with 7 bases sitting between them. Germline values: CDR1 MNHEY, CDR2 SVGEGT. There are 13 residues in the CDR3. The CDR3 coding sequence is TGTGCCAGCAGTTACCGGGACAACAATGAGCAGTTCTTC. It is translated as CASSYRDNNEQFF.

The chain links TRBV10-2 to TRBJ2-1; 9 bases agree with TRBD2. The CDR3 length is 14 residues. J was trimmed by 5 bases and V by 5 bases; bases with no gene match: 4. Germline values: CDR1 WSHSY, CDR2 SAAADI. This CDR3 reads CASSQRLADNEQFF. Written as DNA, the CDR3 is TGCGCCAGCAGTCAGAGACTAGCGGACAATGAGCAGTTCTTC.

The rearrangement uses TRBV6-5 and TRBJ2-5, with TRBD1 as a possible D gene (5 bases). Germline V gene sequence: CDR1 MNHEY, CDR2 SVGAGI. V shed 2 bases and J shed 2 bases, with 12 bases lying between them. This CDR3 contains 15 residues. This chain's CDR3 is CASSYQPTGQETQYF. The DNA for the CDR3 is TGTGCCAGCAGTTACCAACCTACAGGACAAGAGACCCAGTACTTC.

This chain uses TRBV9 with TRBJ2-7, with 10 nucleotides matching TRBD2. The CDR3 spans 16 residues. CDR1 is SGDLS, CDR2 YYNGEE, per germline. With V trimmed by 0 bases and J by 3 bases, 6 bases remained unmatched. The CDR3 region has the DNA TGTGCCAGCAGCGTAGCCACTAGCGGGGACTTCTACGAGCAGTACTTC. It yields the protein CASSVATSGDFYEQYF.

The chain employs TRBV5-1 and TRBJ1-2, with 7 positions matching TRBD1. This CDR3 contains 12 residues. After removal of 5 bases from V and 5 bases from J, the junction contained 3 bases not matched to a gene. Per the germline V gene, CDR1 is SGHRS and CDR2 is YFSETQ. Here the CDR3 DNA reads TGCGCCAGCAGTACAGGGGCATATGGCTACACCTTC. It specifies CASSTGAYGYTF. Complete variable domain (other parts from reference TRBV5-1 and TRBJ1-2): KAGVTQTPRYLIKTRGQQVTLSCSPISGHRSVSWYQQTPGQGLQFLFEYFSETQRNKGNFPGRFSGRQFSNSRSEMNVSTLELGDSALYLCASSTGAYGYTFGSGTRLTVV.

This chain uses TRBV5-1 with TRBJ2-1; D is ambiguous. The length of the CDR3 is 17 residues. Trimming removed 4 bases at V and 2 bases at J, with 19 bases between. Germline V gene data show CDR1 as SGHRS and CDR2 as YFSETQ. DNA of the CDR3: TGCGCCAGCAGCCAGCAGAGAGTAATAGCCGCCTACAATGAGCAGTTCTTC. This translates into CASSQQRVIAAYNEQFF.

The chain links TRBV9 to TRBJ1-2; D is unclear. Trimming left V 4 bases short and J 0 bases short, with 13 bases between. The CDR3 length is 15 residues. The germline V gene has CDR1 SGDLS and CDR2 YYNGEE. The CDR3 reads CASSPESGANYGYTF. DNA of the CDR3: TGTGCCAGCAGCCCCGAGAGCGGAGCTAACTATGGCTACACCTTC.

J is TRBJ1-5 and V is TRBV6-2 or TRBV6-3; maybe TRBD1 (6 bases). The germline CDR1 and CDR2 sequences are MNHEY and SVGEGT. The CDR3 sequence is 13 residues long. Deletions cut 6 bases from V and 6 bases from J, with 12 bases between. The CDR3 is CASSTTGFQPQHF. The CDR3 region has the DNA TGTGCCAGCAGCACGACAGGATTTCAGCCCCAGCATTTT.

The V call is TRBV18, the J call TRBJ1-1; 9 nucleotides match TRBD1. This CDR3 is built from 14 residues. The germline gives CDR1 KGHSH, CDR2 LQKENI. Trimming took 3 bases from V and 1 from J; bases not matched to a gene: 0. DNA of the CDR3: TGTGCCAGCTCACCGGGACAGGGGAACACTGAAGCTTTCTTT. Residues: CASSPGQGNTEAFF.

CDR3 residues: CASRGGLSSYNSPLHF. In nucleotides, the CDR3 is TGCGCCAGCAGAGGGGGCCTAAGCTCCTATAATTCACCCCTCCACTTT. The chain has TRBV5-1 and TRBJ1-6; TRBD1 matches at 7 bases. The CDR3 is made up of 16 amino acids. CDR1 and CDR2 (germline): SGHRS, YFSETQ. V lost 5 bases and J lost 0; bases outside the gene matches: 5.

CDR3 nucleotide sequence: TGCGCCAGCAGCGCCCAGTTGGGACAGGTTGCCGAGCAGTACTTC. Amino acids: CASSAQLGQVAEQYF. The chain couples TRBV5-1 to TRBJ2-7, with 8 bases identical to TRBD1. CDR1 and CDR2 (germline): SGHRS, YFSETQ. The J segment lost 6 bases and the V segment lost 4 bases, leaving 12 bases of the junction unmatched. The CDR3 spans 15 residues.

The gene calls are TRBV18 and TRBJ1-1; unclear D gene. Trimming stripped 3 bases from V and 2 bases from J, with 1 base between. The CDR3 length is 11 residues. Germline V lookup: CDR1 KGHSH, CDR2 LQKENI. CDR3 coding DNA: TGTGCCAGCTCACCTAACACTGAAGCTTTCTTT. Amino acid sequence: CASSPNTEAFF. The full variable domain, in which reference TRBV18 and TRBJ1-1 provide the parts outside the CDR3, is NAGVMQNPRHLVRRRGQEARLRCSPMKGHSHVYWYRQLPEEGLKFMVYLQKENIIDESGMPKERFSAEFPKEGPSILRIQQVVRGDSAAYFCASSPNTEAFFGQGTRLTVV.

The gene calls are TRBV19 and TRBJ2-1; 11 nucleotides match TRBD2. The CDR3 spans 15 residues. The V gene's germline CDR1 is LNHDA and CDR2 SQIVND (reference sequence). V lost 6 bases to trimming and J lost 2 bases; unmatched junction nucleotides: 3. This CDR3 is CASRISGGAYNEQFF. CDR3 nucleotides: TGTGCCAGTAGAATTAGCGGGGGGGCCTACAATGAGCAGTTCTTC.

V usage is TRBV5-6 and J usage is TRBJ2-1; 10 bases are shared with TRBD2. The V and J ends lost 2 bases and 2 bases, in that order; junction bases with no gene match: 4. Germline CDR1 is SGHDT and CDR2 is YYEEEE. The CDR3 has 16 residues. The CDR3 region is CASSLRSGGAYNEQFF. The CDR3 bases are TGTGCCAGCAGCTTACGAAGCGGGGGGGCCTACAATGAGCAGTTCTTC.

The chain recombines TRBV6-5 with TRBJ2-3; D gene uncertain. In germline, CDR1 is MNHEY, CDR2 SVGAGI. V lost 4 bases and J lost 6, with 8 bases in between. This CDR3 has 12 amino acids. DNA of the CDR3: TGTGCCAGCAGTTCCCCTACGGATACGCAGTATTTT. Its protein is CASSSPTDTQYF.

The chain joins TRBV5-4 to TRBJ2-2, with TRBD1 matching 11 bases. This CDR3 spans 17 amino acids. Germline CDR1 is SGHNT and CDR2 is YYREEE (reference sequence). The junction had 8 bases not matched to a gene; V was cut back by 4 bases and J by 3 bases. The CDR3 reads CASSLRTGGIDTGELFF. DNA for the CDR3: TGTGCCAGCAGCCTGAGGACAGGGGGCATAGACACCGGGGAGCTGTTTTTT.

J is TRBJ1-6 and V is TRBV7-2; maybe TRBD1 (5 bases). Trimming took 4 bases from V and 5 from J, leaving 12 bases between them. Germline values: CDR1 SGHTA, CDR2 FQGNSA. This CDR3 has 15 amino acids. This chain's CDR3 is CASSSIVGHNSPLHF. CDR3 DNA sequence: TGTGCCAGCAGCTCAATCGTGGGGCATAATTCACCCCTCCACTTT.

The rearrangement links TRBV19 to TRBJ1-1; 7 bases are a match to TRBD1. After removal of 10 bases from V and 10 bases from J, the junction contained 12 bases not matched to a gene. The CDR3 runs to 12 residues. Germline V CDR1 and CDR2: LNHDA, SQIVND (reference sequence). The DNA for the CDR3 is TGTGCCACCGGAGACAGGGCCCTGGGAGCTTTCTTT. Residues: CATGDRALGAFF. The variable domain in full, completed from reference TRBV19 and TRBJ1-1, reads DGGITQSPKYLFRKEGQNVTLSCEQNLNHDAMYWYRQDPGQGLRLIYYSQIVNDFQKGDIAEGYSVSREKKESFPLTVTSAQKNPTAFYLCATGDRALGAFFGQGTRLTVV.

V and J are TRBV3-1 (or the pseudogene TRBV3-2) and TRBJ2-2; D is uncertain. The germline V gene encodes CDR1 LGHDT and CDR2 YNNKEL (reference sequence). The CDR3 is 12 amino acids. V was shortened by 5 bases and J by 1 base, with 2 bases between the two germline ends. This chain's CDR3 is CASSKNTGELFF. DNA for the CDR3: TGTGCCAGCAGCAAGAACACCGGGGAGCTGTTTTTT.

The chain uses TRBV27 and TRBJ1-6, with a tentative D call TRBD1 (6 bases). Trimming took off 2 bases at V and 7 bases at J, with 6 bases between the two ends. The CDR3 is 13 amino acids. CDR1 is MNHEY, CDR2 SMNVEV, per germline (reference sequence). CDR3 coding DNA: TGTGCCAGCAGTTTAGGGGGCAATTCACCCCTCCACTTT. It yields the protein CASSLGGNSPLHF.

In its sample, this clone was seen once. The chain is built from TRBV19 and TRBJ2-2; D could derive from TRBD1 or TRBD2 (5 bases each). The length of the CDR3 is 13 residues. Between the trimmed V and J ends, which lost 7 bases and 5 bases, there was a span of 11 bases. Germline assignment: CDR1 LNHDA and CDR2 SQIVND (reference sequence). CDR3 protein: CASTEGRTGELFF. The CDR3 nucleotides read TGTGCCAGTACCGAGGGGCGTACCGGGGAGCTGTTTTTT.

CDR3 residues: CASTLTSSEQYF. Written as DNA, the CDR3 is TGTGCCAGCACCCTAACTAGTAGCGAGCAGTACTTC. The chain is built from TRBV2 and TRBJ2-7; a weak D match, TRBD2 (5 bases). Between the trimmed V and J ends, which lost 7 bases and 6 bases, there was a span of 13 bases. This CDR3 has 12 residues. Germline values: CDR1 SNHLY, CDR2 FYNNEI.

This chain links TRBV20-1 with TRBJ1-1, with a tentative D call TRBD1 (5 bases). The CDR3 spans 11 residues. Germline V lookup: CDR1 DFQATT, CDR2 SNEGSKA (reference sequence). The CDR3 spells CGGSQLGKAFF. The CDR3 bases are TGCGGGGGGAGTCAGTTGGGAAAAGCTTTCTTT.